Only a few counts were recorded for the clone carrying this T cell receptor beta chain. The CDR3 loop spans 18 amino acids. In germline, CDR1 is SGHTA, CDR2 FQGNSA. The ends were cut back, 1 base at V and 6 bases at J, with 22 bases in the middle. One entry per CDR3 protein, called by TCRdb with MiXCR from the 5' RACE reads. The sample yields approximately 60,000 distinct CDR3 sequences, roughly 28% seen once. Treg sorting used a CD4+CD25+CD127-/low gate. The V call is TRBV7-2, the J call TRBJ1-5; the D gene is possibly TRBD1 (5 bases). Sequencing was performed on tumor-infiltrating Tregs sorted from the breast tumor. The receptor's source is a female donor with breast cancer. CDR3 bases: TGTGCCAGCAGCTTAGACAGAAGCGTCAGGGATGGGGTTCAGCCCCAGCATTTT. The encoded protein is CASSLDRSVRDGVQPQHF.